The 9 T cell receptor beta chains below come from one sample, sequenced in a study of OX40 agonist ivuxolimab in advanced cancers. Only in-frame clones appear in the TCRdb table, and some are missing; sequencing was by immunoSEQ multiplex PCR. The repertoire holds about 70,000 clones, with 87% as singletons. The input for sequencing was CD4+ or CD8+ T cells sorted from blood, taken in a trial of the OX40 agonist ivuxolimab. The receptors come from an adult with an advanced solid tumor such as melanoma, head and neck, liver or kidney cancer.

Only one count was recorded for this clone. This sequence joins TRBV10-3 and TRBJ1-6, with D possibly matching TRBD1 (6 bases). V was shortened by 3 bases and J by 10 bases, with 16 bases between the two germline ends. Per the germline V gene, CDR1 is ENHRY and CDR2 is SYGVKD. This CDR3 region has 15 residues. Here the CDR3 reads CAISDSRDTRSPLHF. CDR3 coding DNA: TGTGCCATCAGTGACTCTCGGGACACTCGGTCACCCCTCCACTTT.

This clone was picked up a small number of times. The rearrangement links TRBV10-2 to TRBJ1-1, with TRBD1 matching 9 bases. The junction had 3 bases not matched to a gene; V was cut back by 6 bases and J by 4 bases. Germline V CDR1 and CDR2: WSHSY, SAAADI. The CDR3 runs 13 residues. CDR3 region: CASSLTGGTEAFF. In DNA, the CDR3 is TGCGCCAGCAGCCTGACAGGGGGCACTGAAGCTTTCTTT.

This clone was seen only once. V gene TRBV11-2 combines with J gene TRBJ2-4, with 9 bases identical to TRBD1. CDR1 and CDR2 (germline): SGHAT, FQNNGV. This CDR3 region has 19 residues. V shed 4 bases, J shed 0 bases, and the junction held 13 bases outside the gene matches. Here the CDR3 reads CASSSFYSDRGLAKNIQYF. DNA for the CDR3: TGTGCCAGCAGCTCCTTCTATTCGGACAGGGGATTAGCCAAAAACATTCAGTACTTC.

The chain is built from TRBV9 and TRBJ1-2; TRBD1 is a possible D gene (5 bases). The V and J ends lost 6 bases and 5 bases respectively, with 20 bases between them. The CDR3 runs 15 residues. Germline assignment: CDR1 SGDLS and CDR2 YYNGEE. In nucleotides, the CDR3 is TGTGCCAGCACCATCATCCAGGGCGGGCAATATGGCTACACCTTC. Translating it yields CASTIIQGGQYGYTF.

This chain uses TRBV12-1 with TRBJ2-1; TRBD2 is the table's D call and was not checked against the DNA. TRBV12-1 is reported as a pseudogene. This CDR3 is 17 amino acids long. The DNA of the CDR3 is TGTGCCAGCAGCTTTCTTTTGGGGGGAGAGTCCTACAATGAGCAGTTCTTC. It is translated as CASSFLLGGESYNEQFF.

The chain is built from TRBV28 and TRBJ1-1, with D possibly matching TRBD1 (6 bases). The CDR3 sequence is 14 residues long. Germline lookup yields CDR1 MDHEN and CDR2 SYDVKM. V was trimmed by 6 bases and J by 5 bases, leaving 16 bases between them. CDR3 sequence (DNA): TGTGCCAGCAGGTCCCCCCAGGGGAGAACTGAAGCTTTCTTT. Protein: CASRSPQGRTEAFF.

The chain is built from TRBV10-3 and TRBJ2-5; no firm D call. V was clipped by 0 bases and J by 5 bases, with 13 bases between them. Germline CDR1 ENHRY, CDR2 SYGVKD. This CDR3 region has 15 residues. The CDR3 DNA is TGTGCCATCAGTGAGTCCGTGTCGGGTAGTGAGACCCAGTACTTC. This gives the protein CAISESVSGSETQYF.

The rearrangement joins TRBV5-1 to TRBJ2-7; D is uncertain. The V end lost 0 bases, the J end lost 2 bases, and 12 bases lay between the germline ends. In germline, CDR1 is SGHRS, CDR2 YFSETQ. This CDR3 region has 15 residues. The CDR3 DNA reads TGCGCCAGCAGCTTGGGGAAGAGTAGGGCCTACGAGCAGTACTTC. It specifies CASSLGKSRAYEQYF.

The genes are TRBV30 and TRBJ2-3; 8 positions agree with TRBD2. The CDR3 has 14 residues. Germline assignment: CDR1 GTSNPN and CDR2 SVGIG (reference sequence). J gave up 1 base and V 3 bases, and 3 bases lay outside the gene matches. The CDR3 protein is CAWRTAGGTDTQYF. The CDR3 nucleotides read TGTGCCTGGAGAACAGCGGGAGGCACAGATACGCAGTATTTT.